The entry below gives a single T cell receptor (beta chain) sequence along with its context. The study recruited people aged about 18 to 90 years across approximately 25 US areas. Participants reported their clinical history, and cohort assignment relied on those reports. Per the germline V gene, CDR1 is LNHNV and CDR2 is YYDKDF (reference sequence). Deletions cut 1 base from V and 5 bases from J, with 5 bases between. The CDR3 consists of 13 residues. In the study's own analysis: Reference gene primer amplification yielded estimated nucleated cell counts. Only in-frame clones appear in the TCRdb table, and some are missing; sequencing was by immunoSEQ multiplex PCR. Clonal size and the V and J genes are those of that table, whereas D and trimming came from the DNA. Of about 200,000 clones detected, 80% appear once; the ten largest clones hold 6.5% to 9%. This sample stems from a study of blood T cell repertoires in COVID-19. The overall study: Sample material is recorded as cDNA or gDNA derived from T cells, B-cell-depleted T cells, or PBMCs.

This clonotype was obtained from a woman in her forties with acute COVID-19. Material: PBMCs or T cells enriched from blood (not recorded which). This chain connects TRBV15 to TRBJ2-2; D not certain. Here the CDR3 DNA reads TGTGCCACCAGCAGAGCCCGGACCGGGGAGCTGTTTTTT. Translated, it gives CATSRARTGELFF.